Below, 24 T cell receptor beta chains from the same sample are listed, as sequenced in a study of read filtering for tumor transcriptome and immune sequencing. This library used approximately 0.4 ug RNA and molecular barcoded adaptors spanning alpha/delta and beta/gamma chains. TCRdb analysed the reads with MiXCR anew, one entry per CDR3 protein. The data hold some 43,000 distinct CDR3 sequences, with around an eighth observed a single time. Sequences were obtained from a population of CD138-negative cells sorted from bone marrow. The receptors were gathered from a donor over 35 with multiple myeloma.

This clonotype came up many times. This rearrangement joins TRBV4-1 to TRBJ1-5; no clear D. Trimming shortened V by 0 bases and J by 2 bases, and 5 bases separated the two germline ends. The CDR3 length is 14 residues. From germline, CDR1 is MGHRA and CDR2 YSYEKL. As DNA, the CDR3 is TGCGCCAGCAGCCAAGAGCAGGGCAATCAGCCCCAGCATTTT. This translates into CASSQEQGNQPQHF.

V is TRBV20-1 and J is TRBJ2-7; 14 bases agree with TRBD2. The CDR3 sequence is 13 residues long. Trimming at V came to 4 bases and at J to 11 bases, leaving 7 bases not matched to a gene. Germline loops: CDR1 DFQATT, CDR2 SNEGSKA (reference sequence). The CDR3 bases are TGCAGTGCTACGGGACTAGCGGGAGATTTGGAGTACTTC. This sequence encodes CSATGLAGDLEYF.

Regarding this clonotype: A much more abundant neighbour one base away suggests this may be a read error. This sequence joins TRBV29-1 and TRBJ2-7; a possible D gene is TRBD1 (5 bases). The CDR3 sequence is 13 residues long. Trimming stripped 1 base from V and 5 bases from J, with 12 bases between. CDR1 and CDR2 (germline): SQVTM, ANQGSEA. The CDR3 coding sequence is TGCAGCGTTGAAGGTTGGCAGGGCCACGAGCAGTACTTC. It translates to CSVEGWQGHEQYF.

This clonotype was observed at least ten times. This sequence joins TRBV27 and TRBJ2-3; TRBD1 might be the D (5 bases). With 6 bases removed from V and 1 base from J, the gap between germline ends came to 20 bases. The CDR3 runs to 17 residues. The germline V gene encodes CDR1 MNHEY and CDR2 SMNVEV (reference sequence). In DNA, the CDR3 is TGTGCCAGCAGCCTCTACTCGGACATTCGCGGCACAGATACGCAGTATTTT. It codes for CASSLYSDIRGTDTQYF.

The chain employs TRBV7-9 and TRBJ2-1; 8 bases match TRBD2. V was pared by 4 bases and J by 8 bases, with 4 bases of the junction left unmatched. From germline, CDR1 is SEHNR and CDR2 FQNEAQ (reference sequence). The length of the CDR3 is 13 residues. CDR3 in amino acids: CASSSSGSHEQFF. For the CDR3, the DNA is TGTGCCAGCAGCTCAAGCGGGAGTCATGAGCAGTTCTTC.

The table lists this clonotype with many counts. This chain connects TRBV5-1 to TRBJ2-3; D is tentatively TRBD1 or TRBD2 (5 bases each). CDR3 length: 14 residues. Germline loops: CDR1 SGHRS, CDR2 YFSETQ. The V gene lost 0 bases and the J gene lost 2 bases, with 7 bases spanning the gap. The DNA of the CDR3 is TGCGCCAGCAGCTTGGCCGGGGCCACAGATACGCAGTATTTT. Amino acid sequence: CASSLAGATDTQYF.

The sample holds a few counts of this clonotype. This could be a read error, since a much larger clone is one nucleotide away. The chain recombines TRBV3-1 with TRBJ1-1, with 9 nucleotides matching TRBD1. CDR3 length: 17 amino acids. Germline CDR1 is LGHDT and CDR2 is YNNKEL (reference sequence). Trimming removed 2 bases from V and 5 bases from J; junction bases left unmatched: 12. In DNA form, the CDR3 reads TGTGCCAGCAGCCAAACAGGGGGCGCATCGGTGTGGACTGAAGCTTTCTTT. Translating gives CASSQTGGASVWTEAFF.

This clonotype was observed at least ten times. Given a much more abundant clone one base away, this may be a read error. The chain carries TRBV6-6 and TRBJ2-1; TRBD2 aligns across 7 bases. The CDR3 runs 16 residues. The V gene end was trimmed by 0 bases and the J gene end by 12 bases; junction bases not matched to a gene: 14. Germline assignment: CDR1 MNHNY and CDR2 SVGAGI (reference sequence). The CDR3 DNA is TGTGCCAGCAGTTACTCATGGCGGGAGTTATTTGGTGGGCAGTTCTTC. The encoded protein is CASSYSWRELFGGQFF.

The table lists this clonotype with many counts. The chain combines TRBV29-1 with TRBJ2-7, with 7 bases lining up with TRBD2. The trim removed 1 base at V and 5 bases at J, leaving 5 bases unmatched. The germline CDR1 and CDR2 sequences are SQVTM and ANQGSEA. This CDR3 region has 13 residues. The CDR3 protein is CSVEGTSLDEQYF. The CDR3 bases are TGCAGCGTTGAAGGGACTAGTCTCGACGAGCAGTACTTC.

This clonotype was seen a handful of times. This sequence may be a read error, since a much larger clone differs from it by one base. The V call is TRBV18, the J call TRBJ1-5, with 12 positions matching TRBD1. V lost 5 bases, J lost 6 bases, and 14 bases stayed unmatched. Germline V gene sequence: CDR1 KGHSH, CDR2 LQKENI. CDR3 length: 18 residues. The CDR3 region is CASSSGTGGFIGGQPQHF. CDR3 in DNA: TGTGCCAGCTCATCGGGGACAGGGGGCTTCATTGGCGGTCAGCCCCAGCATTTT.

The table lists this clonotype with many counts. The genes are TRBV4-3 and TRBJ2-1, with TRBD2 matching 13 bases. Germline V gives CDR1 LGHNA, CDR2 YSLEER. The V and J ends lost 4 bases and 8 bases, in that order; junction bases with no gene match: 8. The length of the CDR3 is 16 residues. The CDR3 protein is CASSPLTSGRIHEQFF. In DNA, the CDR3 is TGCGCCAGCAGCCCGTTGACTAGCGGGAGGATCCATGAGCAGTTCTTC.

This clonotype was seen ten or more times. V is TRBV5-1 and J is TRBJ1-3, with D possibly TRBD1 on 6 matching bases. The germline V gene has CDR1 SGHRS and CDR2 YFSETQ. V was shortened by 2 bases and J by 4 bases, with 10 bases between the two germline ends. The length of the CDR3 is 14 residues. The CDR3: CASSLTGYGNTIYF. The DNA of the CDR3 is TGCGCCAGCAGCTTAACAGGGTACGGAAACACCATATATTTT.

Concerning this clonotype itself: A far larger clone is just one base off, so this is likely a read error. The chain carries TRBV28 and TRBJ1-6, with TRBD1 identical over 8 bases. The J call is uncertain, as TRBJ1-1 better fits the DNA end. This CDR3 is built from 13 residues. In germline, CDR1 is MDHEN, CDR2 SYDVKM. The CDR3 nucleotides are TGTGCCAGCCGGGGCAGGGGGCCCACTGAAGCTTTCTTT. It yields the protein CASRGRGPTEAFF.

With respect to this clonotype: This may come from a read error, since a much larger clone is one base off. The chain recombines TRBV7-3 with TRBJ2-1; D is uncertain. The CDR3 consists of 13 residues. Trimming stripped 5 bases from V and 8 bases from J, with 13 bases between. Germline CDR1 SGHTA, CDR2 FQGTGA. The CDR3 spells CASSPYLNDEQFF. CDR3 sequence (DNA): TGTGCCAGCAGCCCATACTTGAACGATGAGCAGTTCTTC.

This chain links TRBV3-1 with TRBJ2-1; 9 nucleotides line up with TRBD2. In germline, CDR1 is LGHDT, CDR2 YNNKEL (reference sequence). The ends lost 4 bases at V and 9 bases at J; junction bases unmatched: 10. The CDR3 runs to 15 residues. The CDR3 spells CASSPRAGAGGEQFF. The CDR3 nucleotides are TGTGCCAGCAGCCCCCGAGCGGGAGCGGGGGGTGAGCAGTTCTTC.

This clonotype was counted ten times or more. CDR3 residues: CASSLGANTEAFF. CDR3 in DNA: TGTGCCAGCAGCTTGGGCGCGAACACTGAAGCTTTCTTT. J is TRBJ1-1 and V is TRBV7-9; D is uncertain. This CDR3 spans 13 amino acids. Germline CDR1 SEHNR, CDR2 FQNEAQ (reference sequence). With 3 bases removed from V and 1 base from J, the gap between germline ends came to 6 bases.

This clonotype was recorded at least ten times. V is TRBV4-2 and J is TRBJ2-1; a possible D gene is TRBD2 (5 bases). CDR3 length: 15 residues. V dropped 4 bases and J dropped 0 bases, with 10 bases sitting between them. Germline V lookup: CDR1 LGHNA, CDR2 YNFKEQ. The CDR3 sequence is CASSLGVYSYNEQFF. The CDR3 DNA reads TGTGCCAGCAGCCTCGGGGTTTACTCCTACAATGAGCAGTTCTTC.

A few counts support this clonotype. The germline gene is not matched at one end of the junction; a read error may be the cause. CDR3 coding DNA: TGTGCCCGCAGCTTCAATGCGAACACCGGGGAGCTGTTTTTT. The encoded protein is CARSFNANTGELFF. The J gene is TRBJ2-2, the V gene TRBV7-8, with D hard to call. Per the germline V gene, CDR1 is SGHVS and CDR2 is FQNEAQ. The CDR3 sequence is 14 residues long.

This chain uses TRBV29-1 with TRBJ2-7; D gene ambiguous. V was pared by 5 bases and J by 0 bases, with 14 bases between. CDR3 length: 14 amino acids. The V gene's germline CDR1 is SQVTM and CDR2 ANQGSEA. CDR3 region: CSVYTGLSSYEQYF. The CDR3 nucleotides read TGCAGCGTTTACACCGGCCTGAGCTCCTACGAGCAGTACTTC.

As regards this clonotype: An end of the junction does not agree with germline; a read error may underlie this. The V and J genes are TRBV29-1 and TRBJ1-1, with TRBD1 matching 7 bases. From germline, CDR1 is SQVTM and CDR2 ANQGSEA. CDR3 size: 12 residues. The CDR3 DNA reads TGCAGCGTTCGGGACAGCAACACTGTAGCTTTCTTT. Its translation is CSVRDSNTVAFF. Full variable domain (outside the CDR3, taken from reference TRBV29-1 and TRBJ1-1): SAVISQKPSRDICQRGTSLTIQCQVDSQVTMMFWYRQQPGQSLTLIATANQGSEATYESGFVIDKFPISRPNLTFSTLTVSNMSPEDSSIYLCSVRDSNTVAFFGQGTRLTVV.

As regards this clonotype: With a much larger clone just one base away, this may be a read error. The rearrangement links TRBV30 to TRBJ1-1; weak D call: TRBD1 (5 bases). Trimming removed 0 bases from V and 3 bases from J, with 20 bases in between. The CDR3 sequence is 17 residues long. Looked up from germline, CDR1 is GTSNPN and CDR2 is SVGIG (reference sequence). In nucleotides, the CDR3 is TGTGCCTGGAGTGTGAGAGGGGCCAGACCGATGGACACTGAAGCTTTCTTT. It specifies CAWSVRGARPMDTEAFF.

This clonotype was counted ten times or more. This chain uses TRBV20-1 with TRBJ2-7; 10 bases align to TRBD2. V shed 1 base and J 2 bases; nucleotides not matched to a gene: 11. The CDR3 extends over 17 amino acids. Germline CDR1 DFQATT, CDR2 SNEGSKA (reference sequence). In DNA, the CDR3 is TGCAGTGCTAGAGTGTCTAGCGGGAGCCGACCCACCTACGAGCAGTACTTC. As protein: CSARVSSGSRPTYEQYF.

This clonotype appeared a few times. This chain uses TRBV18 with TRBJ1-5, with a possible D match to TRBD1 (5 bases). The length of the CDR3 is 16 residues. Trimming stripped 3 bases from V and 0 bases from J, with 12 bases between. Germline CDR1 reads KGHSH; CDR2 reads LQKENI. The CDR3 is CASSPPGQSSNQPQHF. The CDR3 coding sequence is TGTGCCAGCTCACCTCCAGGGCAGTCTAGCAATCAGCCCCAGCATTTT.

This clonotype has at least ten counts. This chain uses TRBV28 with TRBJ2-1; a weak D match, TRBD2 (5 bases). Germline-derived CDR1 and CDR2 are MDHEN and SYDVKM. This CDR3 has 16 residues. Deletions cut 6 bases from V and 1 base from J, with 16 bases between. The CDR3 region has the DNA TGTGCCAGCAGGATGGAGGAGGCAAGTTCCTACAATGAGCAGTTCTTC. Amino acid sequence: CASRMEEASSYNEQFF.